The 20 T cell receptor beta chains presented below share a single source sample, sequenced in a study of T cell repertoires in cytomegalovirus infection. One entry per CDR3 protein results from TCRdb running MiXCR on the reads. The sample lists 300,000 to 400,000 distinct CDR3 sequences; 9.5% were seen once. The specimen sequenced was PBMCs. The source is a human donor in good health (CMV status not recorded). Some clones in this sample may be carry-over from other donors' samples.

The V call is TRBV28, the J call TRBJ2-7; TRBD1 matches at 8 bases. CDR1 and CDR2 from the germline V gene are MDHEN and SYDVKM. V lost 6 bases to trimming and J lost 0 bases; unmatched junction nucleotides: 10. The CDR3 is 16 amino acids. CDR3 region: CASSATGTGSSYEQYF. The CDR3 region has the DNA TGTGCCAGCAGCGCGACCGGGACAGGAAGCTCCTACGAGCAGTACTTC.

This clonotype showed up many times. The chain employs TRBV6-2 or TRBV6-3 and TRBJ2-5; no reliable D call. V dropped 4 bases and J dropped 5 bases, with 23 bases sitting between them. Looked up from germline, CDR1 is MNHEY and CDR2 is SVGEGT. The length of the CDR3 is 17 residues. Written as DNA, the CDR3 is TGTGCCAGCAGTTCGCGTCCAGGTCAATGGAAGTATGAGACCCAGTACTTC. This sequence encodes CASSSRPGQWKYETQYF.

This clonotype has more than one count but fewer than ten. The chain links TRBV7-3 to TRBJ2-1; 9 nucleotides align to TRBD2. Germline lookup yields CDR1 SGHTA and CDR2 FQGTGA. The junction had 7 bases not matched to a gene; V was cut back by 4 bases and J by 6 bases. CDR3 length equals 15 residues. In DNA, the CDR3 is TGTGCCAGCAGCTCTCCCGGGACTAGCATCAATGAGCAGTTCTTC. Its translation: CASSSPGTSINEQFF.

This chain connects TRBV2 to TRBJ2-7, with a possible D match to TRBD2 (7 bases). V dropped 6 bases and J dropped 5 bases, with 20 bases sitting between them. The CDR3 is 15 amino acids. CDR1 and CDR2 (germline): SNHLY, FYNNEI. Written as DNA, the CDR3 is TGTGCCAGCAGACAACTGTGGACGGGGGGCCACGAGCAGTACTTC. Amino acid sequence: CASRQLWTGGHEQYF.

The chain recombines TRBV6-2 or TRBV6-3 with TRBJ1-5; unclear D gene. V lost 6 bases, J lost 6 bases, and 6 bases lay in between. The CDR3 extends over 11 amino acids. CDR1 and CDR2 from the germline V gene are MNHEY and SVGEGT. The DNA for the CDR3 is TGTGCCAGCAGGTCCGGTCAGCCCCAGCATTTT. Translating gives CASRSGQPQHF.

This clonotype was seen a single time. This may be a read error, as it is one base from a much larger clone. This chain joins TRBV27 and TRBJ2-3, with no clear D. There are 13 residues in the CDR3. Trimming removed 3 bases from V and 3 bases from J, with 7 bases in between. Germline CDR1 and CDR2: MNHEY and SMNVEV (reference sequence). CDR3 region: CASSLYMTDTQYF. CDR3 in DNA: TGTGCCAGCAGTTTGTATATGACAGATACGCAGTATTTT.

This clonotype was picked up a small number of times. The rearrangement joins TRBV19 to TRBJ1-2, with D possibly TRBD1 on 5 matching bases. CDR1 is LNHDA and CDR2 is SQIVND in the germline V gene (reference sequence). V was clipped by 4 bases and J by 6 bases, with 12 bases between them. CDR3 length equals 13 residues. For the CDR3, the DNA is TGTGCCAGTAGTACCCCATGGGACCATGGCTACACCTTC. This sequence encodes CASSTPWDHGYTF.

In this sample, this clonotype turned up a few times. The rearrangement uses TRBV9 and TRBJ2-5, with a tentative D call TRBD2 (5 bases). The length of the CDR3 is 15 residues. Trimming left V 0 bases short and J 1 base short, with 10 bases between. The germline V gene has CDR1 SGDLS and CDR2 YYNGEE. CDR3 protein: CASSVVPSRQETQYF. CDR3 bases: TGTGCCAGCAGCGTAGTACCTAGCCGCCAAGAGACCCAGTACTTC.

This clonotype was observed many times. The CDR3 sequence is CSARGSQGYEQYF. CDR3 sequence (DNA): TGCAGTGCTAGAGGGTCACAGGGATACGAGCAGTACTTC. The rearrangement links TRBV20-1 to TRBJ2-7; tentative D call: TRBD1 (6 bases). This CDR3 has 13 residues. Germline loops: CDR1 DFQATT, CDR2 SNEGSKA (reference sequence). V shed 1 base and J shed 4 bases, with 11 bases lying between them.

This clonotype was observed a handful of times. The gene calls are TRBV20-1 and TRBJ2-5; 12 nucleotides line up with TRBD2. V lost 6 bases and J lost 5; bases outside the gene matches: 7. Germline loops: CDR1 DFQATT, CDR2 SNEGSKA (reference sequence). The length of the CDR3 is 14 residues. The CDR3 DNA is TGCAGTGCCCGTCTAGCGGGAGGGCGGGAGACCCAGTACTTC. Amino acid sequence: CSARLAGGRETQYF.

The CDR3 DNA follows: TGTGCCAGCCGGACAGGAACCACCGGGGAGCTGTTTTTT. The encoded protein is CASRTGTTGELFF. The V and J genes are TRBV2 and TRBJ2-2, with 7 bases that match TRBD1. The CDR3 has 13 amino acids. Germline V gene lookup returns CDR1 SNHLY and CDR2 FYNNEI. V was clipped by 8 bases and J by 4 bases; unmatched bases: 4. Complete variable domain (other parts from reference TRBV2 and TRBJ2-2): EPEVTQTPSHQVTQMGQEVILRCVPISNHLYFYWYRQILGQKVEFLVSFYNNEISEKSEIFDDQFSVERPDGSNFTLKIRSTKLEDSAMYFCASRTGTTGELFFGEGSRLTVL.

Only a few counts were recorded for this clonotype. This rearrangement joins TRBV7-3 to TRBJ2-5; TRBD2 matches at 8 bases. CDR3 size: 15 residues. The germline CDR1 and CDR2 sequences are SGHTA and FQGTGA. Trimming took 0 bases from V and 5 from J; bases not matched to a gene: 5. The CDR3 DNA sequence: TGTGCCAGCAGCTTAACGTCGGGAGGGCCGGAGACCCAGTACTTC. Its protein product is CASSLTSGGPETQYF.

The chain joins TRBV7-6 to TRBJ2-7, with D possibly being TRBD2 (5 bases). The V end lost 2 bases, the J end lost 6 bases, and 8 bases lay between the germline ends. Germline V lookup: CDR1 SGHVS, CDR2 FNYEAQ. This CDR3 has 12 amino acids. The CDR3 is CASSLTAGEQYF. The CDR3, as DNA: TGTGCCAGCAGCTTAACCGCGGGCGAGCAGTACTTC.

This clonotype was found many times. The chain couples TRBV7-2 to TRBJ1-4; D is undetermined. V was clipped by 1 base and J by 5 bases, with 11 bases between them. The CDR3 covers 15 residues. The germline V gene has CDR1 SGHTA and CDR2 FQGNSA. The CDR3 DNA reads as TGTGCCAGCAGCTTAGGCCTAGGGTTGAATGAAAAACTGTTTTTT. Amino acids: CASSLGLGLNEKLFF. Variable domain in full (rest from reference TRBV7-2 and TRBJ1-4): GAGVSQSPSNKVTEKGKDVELRCDPISGHTALYWYRQSLGQGLEFLIYFQGNSAPDKSGLPSDRFSAERTGGSVSTLTIQRTQQEDSAVYLCASSLGLGLNEKLFFGSGTQLSVL.

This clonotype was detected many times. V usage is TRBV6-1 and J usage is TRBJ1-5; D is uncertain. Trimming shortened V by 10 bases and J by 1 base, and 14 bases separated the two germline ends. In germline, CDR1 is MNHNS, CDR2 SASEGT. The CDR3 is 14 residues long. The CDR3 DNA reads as TGTGCCACCGACTTAGAAGGGAGCAATCAGCCCCAGCATTTT. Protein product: CATDLEGSNQPQHF.

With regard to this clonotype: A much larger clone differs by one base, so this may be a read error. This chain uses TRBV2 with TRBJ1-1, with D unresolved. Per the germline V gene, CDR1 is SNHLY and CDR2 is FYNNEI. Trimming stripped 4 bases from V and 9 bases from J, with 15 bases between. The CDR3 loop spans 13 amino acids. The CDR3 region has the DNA TGTGCCAGCAGTGGACGGAGGAACGCTAAAGCTTTCTTT. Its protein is CASSGRRNAKAFF.

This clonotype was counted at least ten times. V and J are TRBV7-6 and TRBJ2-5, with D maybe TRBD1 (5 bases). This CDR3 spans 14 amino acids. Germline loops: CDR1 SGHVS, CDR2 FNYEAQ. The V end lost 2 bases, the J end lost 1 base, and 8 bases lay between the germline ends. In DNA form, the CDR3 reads TGTGCCAGCAGCTTAAGGGGCCCCCAAGAGACCCAGTACTTC. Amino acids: CASSLRGPQETQYF.

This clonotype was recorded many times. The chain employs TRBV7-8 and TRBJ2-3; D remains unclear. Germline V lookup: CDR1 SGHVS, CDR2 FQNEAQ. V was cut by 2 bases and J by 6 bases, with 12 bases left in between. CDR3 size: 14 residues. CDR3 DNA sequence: TGTGCCAGCAGCTTACGAGCCGCTGGTGATACGCAGTATTTT. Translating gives CASSLRAAGDTQYF. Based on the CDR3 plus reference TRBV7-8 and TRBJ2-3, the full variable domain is GAGVSQSPRYKVAKRGQDVALRCDPISGHVSLFWYQQALGQGPEFLTYFQNEAQLDKSGLPSDRFFAERPEGSVSTLKIQRTQQEDSAVYLCASSLRAAGDTQYFGPGTRLTVL.

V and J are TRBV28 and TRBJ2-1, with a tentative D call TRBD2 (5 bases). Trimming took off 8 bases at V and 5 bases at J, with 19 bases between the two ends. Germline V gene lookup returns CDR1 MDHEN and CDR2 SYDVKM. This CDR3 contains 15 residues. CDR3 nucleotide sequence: TGTGCCAGCCGATTGGAACCCGGGATTAACAATGAGCAGTTCTTC. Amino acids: CASRLEPGINNEQFF.

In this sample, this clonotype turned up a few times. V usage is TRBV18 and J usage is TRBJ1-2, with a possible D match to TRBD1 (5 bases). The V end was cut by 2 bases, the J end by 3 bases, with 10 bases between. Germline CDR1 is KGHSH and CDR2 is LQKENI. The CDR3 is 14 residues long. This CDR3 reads CASSPSGKDYGYTF. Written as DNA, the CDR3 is TGTGCCAGCTCACCATCAGGGAAAGACTATGGCTACACCTTC.